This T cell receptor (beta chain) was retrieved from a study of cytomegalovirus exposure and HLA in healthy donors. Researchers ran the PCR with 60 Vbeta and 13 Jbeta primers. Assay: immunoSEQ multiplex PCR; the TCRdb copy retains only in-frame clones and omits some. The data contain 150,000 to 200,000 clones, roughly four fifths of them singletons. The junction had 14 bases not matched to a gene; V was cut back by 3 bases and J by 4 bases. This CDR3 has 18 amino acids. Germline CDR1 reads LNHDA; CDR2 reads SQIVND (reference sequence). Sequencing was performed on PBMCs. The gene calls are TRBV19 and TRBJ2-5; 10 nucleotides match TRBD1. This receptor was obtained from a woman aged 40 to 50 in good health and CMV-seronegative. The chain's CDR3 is CASSIGGTGEYNSETQYF. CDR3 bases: TGTGCCAGTAGTATTGGTGGGACAGGGGAATACAACTCAGAGACCCAGTACTTC.